These T cell receptor beta chains were read from a single sample in a study of beta chain features in type 1 diabetes. Sequenced by immunoSEQ multiplex PCR; TCRdb stores in-frame clones only, minus some. In the table there are over 200,000 clones, approximately 10% of which are singletons. The sample consisted of naive CD4+ T cells from blood. These receptors were obtained from a man younger than 40 with type 1 diabetes. CDR3s include the opening cysteine and the closing phenylalanine or tryptophan. The D gene is left open where the match is weak. Clone size, where shown, is once, few, many, or a class for clones that have expanded.

. TRBD1 TRBJ1-5 TRBV7-9 CASSPGGQLSNQPQHF TGTGCCAGCAGCCCAGGGGGACAGCTAAGCAATCAGCCCCAGCATTTT
few . TRBJ1-1 TRBV20-1 CSAPTDTEAFF TGCAGTGCTCCGACAGACACTGAAGCTTTCTTT
. . TRBJ2-6 TRBV7-3 CASSFGGTGANVLTF TGTGCCAGCAGCTTCGGAGGGACTGGGGCCAACGTCCTGACTTTC
few . TRBJ2-7 TRBV27 CASSLRRGAYEQYF TGTGCCAGCAGTCTCCGACGGGGAGCCTACGAGCAGTACTTC
. TRBD2 TRBJ2-4 TRBV5-1 CASSGSPSGGNIQYF TGCGCCAGCAGCGGGTCACCTAGCGGGGGAAACATTCAGTACTTC
. TRBD2 TRBJ2-3 TRBV29-1 CSVEGSSGGDTQYF TGCAGCGTTGAAGGCTCTAGCGGGGGGGATACGCAGTATTTT
few . TRBJ2-7 TRBV9 CASSSGEHYGEQYF TGTGCCAGCAGCTCGGGGGAGCATTATGGGGAGCAGTACTTC
. TRBD2 TRBJ2-1 TRBV4-1 CASSLTSGVSYNEQFF TGCGCCAGCAGCCTGACTAGCGGGGTCTCCTACAATGAGCAGTTCTTC
. TRBD2 TRBJ2-3 TRBV9 CASSVGTSGGTDTQYF TGTGCCAGCAGCGTAGGAACTAGCGGGGGAACAGATACGCAGTATTTT
. . TRBJ2-7 TRBV11-1 CATQGLHSYEQYF TGTGCCACGCAGGGACTTCACTCCTACGAGCAGTACTTC
. TRBD1 TRBJ2-7 TRBV5-1 CASSLSGTGGDQQYF TGCGCCAGCAGCTTGTCCGGGACAGGAGGTGACCAGCAGTACTTC
few . TRBJ1-1 TRBV5-1 CASSPGAATEAFF TGCGCCAGCAGCCCGGGAGCGGCCACTGAAGCTTTCTTT
few . TRBJ1-5 TRBV7-2 CASSGALGPQHF TGTGCCAGCAGCGGGGCCCTAGGGCCCCAGCATTTT
few TRBD1 TRBJ2-6 TRBV19 CASNPETGSGANVLTF TGTGCCAGTAACCCGGAGACAGGGAGTGGGGCCAACGTCCTGACTTTC
few . TRBJ2-3 TRBV7-9 CASSLEGSTDTQYF TGTGCCAGCAGCTTAGAGGGGAGCACAGATACGCAGTATTTT
. . TRBJ1-2 TRBV6-6 CASSPRTDLYGYTF TGTGCCAGCAGCCCAAGGACAGACCTCTATGGCTACACCTTC
. . TRBJ2-3 TRBV28 CASSSPEGGARGTDTQYF TGTGCCAGCAGTTCCCCCGAGGGGGGGGCACGGGGCACAGATACGCAGTATTTT
few TRBD2 TRBJ2-1 TRBV10-3 CAISESLAEIHNEQFF TGTGCCATCAGTGAGTCGCTAGCGGAGATACACAATGAGCAGTTCTTC
few . TRBJ2-7 TRBV12-5 CASGFSRGSGGEQYF TGTGCTAGTGGTTTCTCCCGTGGTAGCGGAGGGGAGCAGTACTTC
once . TRBJ2-7 TRBV4-3 CASSQEHRTYEQYF TGCGCCAGCAGCCAAGAACACAGGACCTACGAGCAGTACTTC
few TRBD1 TRBJ1-1 TRBV18 CASSVGTGVDTEAFF TGTGCCAGCTCAGTCGGGACAGGGGTCGACACTGAAGCTTTCTTT
. . TRBJ2-7 TRBV2 CASSEALRRRTLYEQYF TGTGCCAGCAGTGAAGCGCTGAGACGGAGGACTCTCTACGAGCAGTACTTC
. . TRBJ1-6 TRBV10-3 CAISTQGMALHF TGTGCCATCAGCACACAGGGAATGGCCCTCCACTTT
few . TRBJ2-5 TRBV18 CASSPPNNEETQYF TGTGCCAGCTCACCACCTAACAATGAAGAGACCCAGTACTTC
. . TRBJ2-5 TRBV7-2 CASSLAIAIQETQYF TGTGCCAGCAGCTTAGCGATAGCCATCCAAGAGACCCAGTACTTC
few . TRBJ1-1 TRBV2 CASSPPGGNTEAFF TGTGCCAGCAGCCCTCCGGGGGGGAACACTGAAGCTTTCTTT
few . TRBJ1-2 TRBV4-2 CASSPGYGYTF TGTGCCAGCAGCCCAGGGTATGGCTACACCTTC
. . TRBJ2-6 TRBV19 CASRTRIQGGGANVLTF TGTGCCAGTAGGACTCGAATTCAGGGTGGTGGAGCCAACGTCCTGACTTTC
. TRBD1 TRBJ2-7 TRBV4-2 CASSQAAGTGSYEQYF TGTGCCAGCAGCCAAGCCGCCGGGACAGGCTCTTACGAGCAGTACTTC
. . TRBJ1-1 TRBV18 CASSPPGGNSEAFF TGTGCCAGCTCACCACCGGGGGGAAATTCTGAAGCTTTCTTT
few TRBD2 TRBJ2-6 TRBV2 CASSGGGSGANVLTF TGTGCCAGCAGCGGCGGGGGTAGCGGGGCCAACGTCCTGACTTTC
few TRBD1 TRBJ2-2 TRBV11-2 CASSLGDRGPPNTGELFF TGTGCCAGCAGCTTAGGCGACAGGGGGCCACCGAACACCGGGGAGCTGTTTTTT
. . TRBJ1-5 TRBV30 CAWSWKQARQPQHF TGTGCCTGGAGTTGGAAACAGGCACGGCAGCCCCAGCATTTT
. . TRBJ2-7 TRBV9 CASSARADEQYF TGTGCCAGCAGCGCCAGGGCGGACGAGCAGTACTTC
. . TRBJ2-5 TRBV29-1 CSDAPAGQETQYF TGCAGCGATGCGCCGGCGGGGCAAGAGACCCAGTACTTC
few . TRBJ1-2 TRBV18 CASSRGHDRYGYTF TGTGCCAGCTCACGGGGACATGACCGCTATGGCTACACCTTC
. . TRBJ1-2 TRBV7-9 CASSPPGYGYTF TGTGCCAGCAGCCCTCCGGGATATGGCTACACCTTC
few . TRBJ2-5 TRBV7-3 CASSLRRRVSGTQYF TGTGCCAGCAGCTTAAGGCGTCGGGTGTCGGGGACCCAGTACTTC
. . TRBJ2-2 TRBV5-1 CASSLLGGANTGELFF TGCGCCAGCAGCTTGCTTGGAGGGGCGAACACCGGGGAGCTGTTTTTT
. . TRBJ2-7 TRBV28 CASSLRASAGASSYEQYF TGTGCCAGCTCCTTAAGAGCCTCGGCGGGGGCCTCCTCCTACGAGCAGTACTTC
few TRBD1 TRBJ2-7 TRBV2 CASRGLDRGLYSQYF TGTGCCAGCAGGGGCTTGGACAGGGGCCTATATTCGCAGTACTTC
few . TRBJ1-2 TRBV14 CASSQAFNYGYTF TGTGCCAGCAGCCAAGCCTTTAACTATGGCTACACCTTC
. TRBD1 TRBJ2-5 TRBV4-2 CASSLRTGQETQYF TGTGCCAGCAGCCTTCGGACAGGACAAGAGACCCAGTACTTC
few . TRBJ2-3 TRBV18 CASSADSTDTQYF TGTGCCAGCTCGGCCGATTCGACAGATACGCAGTATTTT
few . TRBJ2-1 TRBV28 CASIPNPGSYNEQFF TGTGCCAGCATTCCTAACCCGGGCTCCTACAATGAGCAGTTCTTC
. . TRBJ2-3 TRBV6-5 CASSYGGWGTDTQYF TGTGCCAGCAGTTACGGGGGGTGGGGGACAGATACGCAGTATTTT
. TRBD2 TRBJ2-1 TRBV27 CASSPRLADLREQFF TGTGCCAGCAGTCCACGACTAGCAGACCTCAGGGAGCAGTTCTTC
few TRBD1 TRBJ2-7 TRBV18 CASSPGTATYEQYF TGTGCCAGCTCACCGGGGACAGCCACCTACGAGCAGTACTTC